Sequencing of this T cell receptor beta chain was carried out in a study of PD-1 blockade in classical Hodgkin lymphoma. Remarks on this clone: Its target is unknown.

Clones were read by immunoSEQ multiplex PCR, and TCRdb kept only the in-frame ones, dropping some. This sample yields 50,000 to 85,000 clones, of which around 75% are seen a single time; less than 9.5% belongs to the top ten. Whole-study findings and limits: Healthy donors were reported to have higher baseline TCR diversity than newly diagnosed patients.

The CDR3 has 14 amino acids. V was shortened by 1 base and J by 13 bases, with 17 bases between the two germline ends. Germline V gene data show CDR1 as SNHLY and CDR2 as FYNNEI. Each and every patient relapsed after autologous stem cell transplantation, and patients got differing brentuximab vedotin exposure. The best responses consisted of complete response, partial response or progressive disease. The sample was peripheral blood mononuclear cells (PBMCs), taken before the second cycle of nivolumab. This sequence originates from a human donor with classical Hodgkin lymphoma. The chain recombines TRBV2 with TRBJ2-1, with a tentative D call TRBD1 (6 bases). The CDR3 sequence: CASSEGQGSAKQFF. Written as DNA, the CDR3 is TGTGCCAGCAGTGAAGGGCAGGGGAGTGCAAAACAGTTCTTC. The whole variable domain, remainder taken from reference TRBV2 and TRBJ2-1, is EPEVTQTPSHQVTQMGQEVILRCVPISNHLYFYWYRQILGQKVEFLVSFYNNEISEKSEIFDDQFSVERPDGSNFTLKIRSTKLEDSAMYFCASSEGQGSAKQFFGPGTRLTVL.